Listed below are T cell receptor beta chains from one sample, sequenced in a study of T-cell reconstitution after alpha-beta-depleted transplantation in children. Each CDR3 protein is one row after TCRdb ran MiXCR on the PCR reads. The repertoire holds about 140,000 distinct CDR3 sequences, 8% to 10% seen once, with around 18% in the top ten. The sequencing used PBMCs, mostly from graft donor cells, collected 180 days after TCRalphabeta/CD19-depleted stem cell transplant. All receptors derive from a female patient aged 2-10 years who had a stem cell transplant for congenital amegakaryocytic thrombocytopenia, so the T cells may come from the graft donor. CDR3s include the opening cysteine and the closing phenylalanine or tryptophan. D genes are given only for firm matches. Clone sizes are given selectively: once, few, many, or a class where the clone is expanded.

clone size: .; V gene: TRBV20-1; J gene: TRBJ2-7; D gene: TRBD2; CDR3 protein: CSARRRTSGYEQYF; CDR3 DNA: TGCAGTGCTAGACGACGGACTAGCGGCTACGAGCAGTACTTC
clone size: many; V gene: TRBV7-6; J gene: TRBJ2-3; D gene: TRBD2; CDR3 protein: CASSSGLSSDTQYF; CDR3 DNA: TGTGCCAGCAGCTCGGGACTATCCTCAGATACGCAGTATTTT
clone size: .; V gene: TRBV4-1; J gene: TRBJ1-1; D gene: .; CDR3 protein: CASSQVGGELGTEAFF; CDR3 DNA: TGCGCCAGCAGCCAAGTAGGCGGGGAGCTCGGCACTGAAGCTTTCTTT
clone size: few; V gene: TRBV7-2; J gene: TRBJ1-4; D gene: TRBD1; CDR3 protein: CASSYSGTGNEKLFF; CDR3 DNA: TGTGCCAGCAGCTACTCCGGGACAGGGAATGAAAAACTGTTTTTT
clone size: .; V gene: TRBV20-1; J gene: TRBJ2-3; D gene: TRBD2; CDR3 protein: CSAGGGLSTDTQYF; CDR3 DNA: TGCAGTGCCGGCGGGGGACTCAGCACAGATACGCAGTATTTT
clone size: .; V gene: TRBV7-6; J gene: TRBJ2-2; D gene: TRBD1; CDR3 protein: CASSPRTGVTGELFF; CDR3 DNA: TGTGCCAGCAGCCCTAGGACAGGGGTCACCGGGGAGCTGTTTTTT
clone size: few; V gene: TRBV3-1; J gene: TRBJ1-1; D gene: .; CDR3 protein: CASSQGRDMNTEAFF; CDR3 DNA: TGTGCCAGCAGCCAAGGGAGAGACATGAACACTGAAGCTTTCTTT
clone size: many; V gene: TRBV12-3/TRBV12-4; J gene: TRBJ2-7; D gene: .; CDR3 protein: CASSPFGTRPYEQYF; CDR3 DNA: TGTGCCAGCAGTCCGTTCGGGACACGGCCCTACGAGCAGTACTTC
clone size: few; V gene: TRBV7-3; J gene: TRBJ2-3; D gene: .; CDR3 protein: CASSSQGAGQIDTQYF; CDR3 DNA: TGTGCCAGCAGCTCACAGGGAGCGGGGCAGATAGATACGCAGTATTTT
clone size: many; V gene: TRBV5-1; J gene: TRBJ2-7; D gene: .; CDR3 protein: CASSLVGESAEQYF; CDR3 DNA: TGCGCCAGCAGCTTGGTCGGGGAGTCAGCCGAGCAGTACTTC
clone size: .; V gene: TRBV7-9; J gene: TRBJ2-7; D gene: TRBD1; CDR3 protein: CASSRFRGSYEQYF; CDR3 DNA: TGTGCCAGCAGCCGCTTCAGGGGGTCCTACGAGCAGTACTTC
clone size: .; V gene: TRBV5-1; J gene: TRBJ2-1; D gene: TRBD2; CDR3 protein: CASSLLLTSGDYNEQFF; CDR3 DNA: TGCGCCAGCAGCTTATTATTGACTAGCGGGGATTACAATGAGCAGTTCTTC
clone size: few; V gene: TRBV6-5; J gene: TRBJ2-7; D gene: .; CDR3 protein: CASSYGTLYEQYF; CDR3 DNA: TGTGCCAGCAGTTACGGGACACTCTACGAGCAGTACTTC
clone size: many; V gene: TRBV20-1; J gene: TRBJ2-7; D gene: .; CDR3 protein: CSARNVGGFSYEQYF; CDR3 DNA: TGCAGTGCTAGAAATGTGGGCGGGTTTTCCTACGAGCAGTACTTC
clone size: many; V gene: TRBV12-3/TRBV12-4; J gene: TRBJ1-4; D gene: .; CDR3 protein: CASSFGAFPEKLFF; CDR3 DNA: TGTGCCAGCAGTTTTGGGGCCTTCCCTGAAAAACTGTTTTTT
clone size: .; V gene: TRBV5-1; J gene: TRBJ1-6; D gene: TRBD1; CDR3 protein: CASSLAPGQVESPLHF; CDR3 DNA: TGCGCCAGCAGCTTGGCCCCGGGACAGGTAGAATCACCCCTCCACTTT
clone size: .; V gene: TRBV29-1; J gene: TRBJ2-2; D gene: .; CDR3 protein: CSVGDPGATGELFF; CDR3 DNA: TGCAGCGTTGGAGACCCAGGGGCGACGGGGGAGCTGTTTTTT
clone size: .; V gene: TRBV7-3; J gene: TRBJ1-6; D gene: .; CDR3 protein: CASSPGGTNSPLHF; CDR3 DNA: TGTGCCAGCAGCCCCGGGGGCACGAATTCACCCCTCCACTTT
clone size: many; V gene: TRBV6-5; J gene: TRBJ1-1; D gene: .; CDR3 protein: CASSNTRTEAFF; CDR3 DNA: TGTGCCAGCAGCAACACGAGGACTGAAGCTTTCTTT
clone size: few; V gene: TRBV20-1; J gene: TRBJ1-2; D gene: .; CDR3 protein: CSARSLGNYGYTF; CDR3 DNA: TGCAGTGCTAGAAGTCTAGGGAACTATGGCTACACCTTC
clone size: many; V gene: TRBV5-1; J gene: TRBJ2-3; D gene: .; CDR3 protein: CASSQPDSSDTQYF; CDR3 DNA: TGCGCCAGCAGCCAACCGGACAGCTCAGATACGCAGTATTTT
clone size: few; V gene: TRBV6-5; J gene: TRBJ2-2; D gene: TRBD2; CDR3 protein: CASRNPPGLAGSGELFF; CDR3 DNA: TGTGCCAGCAGAAACCCTCCGGGACTAGCGGGATCCGGGGAGCTGTTTTTT
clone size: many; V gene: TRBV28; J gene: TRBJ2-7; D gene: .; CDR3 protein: CASEPESSYEQYF; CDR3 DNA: TGTGCCAGCGAACCGGAGAGCTCCTACGAGCAGTACTTC
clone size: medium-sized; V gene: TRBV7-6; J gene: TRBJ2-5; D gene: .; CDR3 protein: CASSLTQGGVETQYF; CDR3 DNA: TGTGCCAGCAGCTTAACACAGGGCGGAGTGGAGACCCAGTACTTC
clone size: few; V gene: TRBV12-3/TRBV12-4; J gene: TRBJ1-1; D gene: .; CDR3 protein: CASSQKPGAFF; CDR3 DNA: TGTGCCAGCAGCCAAAAGCCCGGGGCTTTCTTT
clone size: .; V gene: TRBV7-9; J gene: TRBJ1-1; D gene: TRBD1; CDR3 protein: CASSLGGQGRMNTEAFF; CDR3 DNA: TGTGCCAGCAGCTTAGGAGGACAGGGGCGGATGAACACTGAAGCTTTCTTT
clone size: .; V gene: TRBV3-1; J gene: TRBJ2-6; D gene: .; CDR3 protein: CATSQDWRGALTANVLTF; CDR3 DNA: TGTGCCACCAGCCAAGATTGGCGAGGGGCGCTTACGGCCAACGTCCTGACTTTC